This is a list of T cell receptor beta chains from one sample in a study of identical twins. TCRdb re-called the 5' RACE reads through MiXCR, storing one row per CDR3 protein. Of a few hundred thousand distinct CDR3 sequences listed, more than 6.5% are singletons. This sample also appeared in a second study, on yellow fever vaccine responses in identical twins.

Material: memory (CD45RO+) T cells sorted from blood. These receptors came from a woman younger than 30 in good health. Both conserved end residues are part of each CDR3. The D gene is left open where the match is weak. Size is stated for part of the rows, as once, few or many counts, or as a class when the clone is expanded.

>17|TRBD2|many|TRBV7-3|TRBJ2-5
CASSATGLAGVGETQYF
TGTGCCAGCAGCGCAACAGGACTAGCGGGAGTAGGAGAGACCCAGTACTTC
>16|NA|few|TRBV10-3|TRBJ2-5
CAISESTSWGKETQYF
TGTGCCATCAGTGAGTCGACGAGCTGGGGAAAAGAGACCCAGTACTTC
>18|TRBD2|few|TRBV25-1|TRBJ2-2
CASSDHRTSGQGTGELFF
TGTGCCAGCAGTGACCACAGGACTAGCGGGCAAGGAACCGGGGAGCTGTTTTTT
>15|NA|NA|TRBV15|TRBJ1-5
CATSRGGLAGQPQHF
TGTGCCACCAGCAGAGGGGGACTCGCGGGCCAGCCCCAGCATTTT
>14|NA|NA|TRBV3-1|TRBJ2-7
CASSQGGLGYEQYF
TGTGCCAGCAGCCAAGGTGGTTTGGGGTACGAGCAGTACTTC
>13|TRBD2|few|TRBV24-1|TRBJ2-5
CAAVEREGETQYF
TGTGCCGCTGTGGAGCGGGAAGGAGAGACCCAGTACTTC
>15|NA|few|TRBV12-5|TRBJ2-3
CASGPQFPSTDTQYF
TGTGCTAGTGGACCACAGTTCCCTAGCACAGATACGCAGTATTTT
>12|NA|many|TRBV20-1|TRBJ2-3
CSANHITDTQYF
TGCAGTGCTAACCACATAACAGATACGCAGTATTTT
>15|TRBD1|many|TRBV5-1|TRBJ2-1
CASSPTGQVYNEQFF
TGCGCCAGCAGCCCAACGGGACAGGTCTACAATGAGCAGTTCTTC
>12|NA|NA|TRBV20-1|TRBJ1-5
CSASTGNQPQHF
TGCAGTGCTAGTACAGGCAATCAGCCCCAGCATTTT
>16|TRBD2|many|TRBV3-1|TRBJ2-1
CASSRLLAEPYNEQFF
TGTGCCAGCAGCCGGTTACTAGCGGAGCCCTACAATGAGCAGTTCTTC
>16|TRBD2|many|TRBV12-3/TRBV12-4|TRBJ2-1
CASRSPLAGGGDEQFF
TGTGCCAGCAGATCCCCTCTAGCGGGAGGAGGTGATGAGCAGTTCTTC
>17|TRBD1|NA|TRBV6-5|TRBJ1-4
CASSYSFQGARVGGLFF
TGTGCCAGCAGTTACTCGTTCCAGGGGGCGAGGGTGGGGGGACTGTTTTTT
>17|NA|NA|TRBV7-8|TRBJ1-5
CASSPLLPDRTDQPQHF
TGTGCCAGCAGCCCACTCCTCCCGGACAGAACGGACCAGCCCCAGCATTTT
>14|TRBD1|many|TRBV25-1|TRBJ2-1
CASSVPQGYNEQFF
TGTGCCAGCAGTGTCCCACAGGGGTACAATGAGCAGTTCTTC
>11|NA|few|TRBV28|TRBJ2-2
CASRWTGELFF
TGTGCCAGCAGATGGACCGGGGAGCTGTTTTTT
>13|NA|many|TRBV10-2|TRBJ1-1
CASSELVNTEAFF
TGCGCCAGCAGTGAGTTAGTGAACACTGAAGCTTTCTTT
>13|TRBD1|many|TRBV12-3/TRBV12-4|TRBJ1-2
CASSGTARYGYTF
TGTGCCAGCAGTGGGACAGCTCGTTATGGCTACACCTTC
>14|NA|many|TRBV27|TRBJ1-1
CASSLNGRATEAFF
TGTGCCAGCAGTCTTAATGGCAGGGCCACTGAAGCTTTCTTT
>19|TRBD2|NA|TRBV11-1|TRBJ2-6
CASSLGEGTIYGGANVLTF
TGTGCCAGCAGCTTAGGGGAAGGGACTATATATGGTGGGGCCAACGTCCTGACTTTC
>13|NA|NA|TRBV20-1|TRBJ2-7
CSAPRGERHEQYF
TGCAGTGCCCCGAGGGGGGAGCGGCATGAGCAGTACTTC
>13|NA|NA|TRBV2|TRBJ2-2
CASSGPGSGELFF
TGTGCCAGCAGTGGGCCCGGGTCTGGGGAGCTGTTTTTT